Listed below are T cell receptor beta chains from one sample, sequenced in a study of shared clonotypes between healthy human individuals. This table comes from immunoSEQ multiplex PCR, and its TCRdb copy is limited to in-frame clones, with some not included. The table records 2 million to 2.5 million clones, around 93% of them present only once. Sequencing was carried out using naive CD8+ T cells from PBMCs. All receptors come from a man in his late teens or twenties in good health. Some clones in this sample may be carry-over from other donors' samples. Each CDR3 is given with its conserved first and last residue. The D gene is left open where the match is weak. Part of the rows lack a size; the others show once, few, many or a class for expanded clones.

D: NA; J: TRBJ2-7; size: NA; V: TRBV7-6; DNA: TGTGCCAGCAGTGGGGGCGGGACCTACGAGCAGTACTTC; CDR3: CASSGGGTYEQYF
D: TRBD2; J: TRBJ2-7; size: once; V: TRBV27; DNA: TGTGCCAGCAGTTGGGGACTAGCGGATTACGAGCAGTACTTC; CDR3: CASSWGLADYEQYF
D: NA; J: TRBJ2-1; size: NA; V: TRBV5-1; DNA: TGCGCCAGCAGCTTGAGTAACCAGCAGTTCTTC; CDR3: CASSLSNQQFF
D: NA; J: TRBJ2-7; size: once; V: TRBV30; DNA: TGTGCCTGGTCGAACACCTACGAGCAGTACTTC; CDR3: CAWSNTYEQYF
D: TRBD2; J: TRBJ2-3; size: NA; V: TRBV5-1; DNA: TGCGCCAGCAAATCTCGGGGGACTAGCGGCACAGATACGCAGTATTTT; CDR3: CASKSRGTSGTDTQYF
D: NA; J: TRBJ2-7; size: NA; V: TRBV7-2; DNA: TGTGCCAGCAGTTGGGGACCATTCGGGAGCTCCTACGAGCAGTACTTC; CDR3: CASSWGPFGSSYEQYF
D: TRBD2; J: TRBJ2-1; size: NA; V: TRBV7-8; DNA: TGTGCCAGCAGCTTAGTGGGTGGGCAGGCGGGAGGGAATGAGCAGTTCTTC; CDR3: CASSLVGGQAGGNEQFF
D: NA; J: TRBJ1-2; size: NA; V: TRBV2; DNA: TGTGCCAGCAGATACAATAGGGAGGGGCCCGATTTCTATGGCTACACCTTC; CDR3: CASRYNREGPDFYGYTF
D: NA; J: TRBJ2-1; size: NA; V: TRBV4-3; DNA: TGCGCCAGCAGCCAAGACGGGGAGGGGGTAAGTGAGCAGTTCTTC; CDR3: CASSQDGEGVSEQFF
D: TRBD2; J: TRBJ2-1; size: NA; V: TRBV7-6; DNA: TGTGCCAGCAGCCGTACGACTAGCGGGAGTTACAATGAGCAGTTCTTC; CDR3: CASSRTTSGSYNEQFF
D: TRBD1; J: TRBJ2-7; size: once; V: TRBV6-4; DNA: TGTGCCAGCAAGGATCCGGGACAGAGCTACGAGCAGTACTTC; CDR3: CASKDPGQSYEQYF
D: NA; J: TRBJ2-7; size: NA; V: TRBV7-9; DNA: TGTGCCAGCAGCTTAGCCGCCGATAGAGCCAGGTCCTACGAGCAGTACTTC; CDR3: CASSLAADRARSYEQYF
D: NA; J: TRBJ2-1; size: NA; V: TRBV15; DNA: TGTGCCACCAGCAGCGAGCATTCAAATAATGAGCAGTTCTTC; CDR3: CATSSEHSNNEQFF
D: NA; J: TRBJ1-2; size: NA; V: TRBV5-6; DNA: TGTGCCAGCAGCTTGTTTCTTCAGGCTCCTAACTATGGCTACACCTTC; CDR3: CASSLFLQAPNYGYTF
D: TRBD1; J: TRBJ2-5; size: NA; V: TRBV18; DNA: TGTGCCAGCTCACATAAGACAGGGAAACAAGAGACCCAGTACTTC; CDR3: CASSHKTGKQETQYF
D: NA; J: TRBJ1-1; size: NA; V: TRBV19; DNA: TGTGCCAGTAGTATAGATCCCAGTAACACTGAAGCTTTCTTT; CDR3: CASSIDPSNTEAFF
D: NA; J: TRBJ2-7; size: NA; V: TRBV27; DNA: TGTGCCAGCAGTTATACTAACAGTCTGCAGTACTTC; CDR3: CASSYTNSLQYF
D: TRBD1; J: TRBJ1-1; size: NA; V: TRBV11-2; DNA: TGTGCCAGCAGGGACAGGGGTCTCACTGAAGCTTTCTTT; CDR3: CASRDRGLTEAFF
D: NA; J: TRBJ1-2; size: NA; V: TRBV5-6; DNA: TGTGCCAGCAGCCACTCTTCCCGAGGGGGCTACACCTTC; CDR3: CASSHSSRGGYTF
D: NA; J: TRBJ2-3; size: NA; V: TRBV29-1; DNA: TGCAGCGTCATATGGCAAGGAGGTGATACGCAGTATTTT; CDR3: CSVIWQGGDTQYF
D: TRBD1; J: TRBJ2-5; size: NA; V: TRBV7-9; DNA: TGTGCCAGCAGCTTAGTGGGACAGGGTGCGCAAGAGACCCAGTACTTC; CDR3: CASSLVGQGAQETQYF
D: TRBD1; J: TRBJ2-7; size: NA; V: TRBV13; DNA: TGTGCCAGCAGCGCAAGGCGGACAGGGTCCGAGCAGTACTTC; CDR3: CASSARRTGSEQYF
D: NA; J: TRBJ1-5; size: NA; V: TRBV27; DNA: TGTGCCAGCATTTTCCAACGACAGCCCCAGCATTTT; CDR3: CASIFQRQPQHF
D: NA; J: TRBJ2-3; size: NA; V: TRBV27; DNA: TGTGCCAGCAGTTTATTCTCAGGCTTGGGGACAGATACGCAGTATTTT; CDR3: CASSLFSGLGTDTQYF
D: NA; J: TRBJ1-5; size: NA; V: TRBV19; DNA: TGTGCCAGTAGTTTCCACTCCCCGGCAGCCCTCGAAGACCAGCATTTT; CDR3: CASSFHSPAALEDQHF
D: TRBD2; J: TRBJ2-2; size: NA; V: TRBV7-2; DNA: TGTGCCAGCAGCTTCCCCTCGGCGGGAGTTGCCGGGGAGCTGTTTTTT; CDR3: CASSFPSAGVAGELFF
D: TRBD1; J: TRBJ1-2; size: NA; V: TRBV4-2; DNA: TGTGCCAGCAGCTACAGCGGGACAGGGGACGGCTACACCTTC; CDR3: CASSYSGTGDGYTF
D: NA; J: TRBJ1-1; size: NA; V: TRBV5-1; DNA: TGCGCCAGCAGCTTGGATAGCTCCATAAACACTGAAGCTTTCTTT; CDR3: CASSLDSSINTEAFF
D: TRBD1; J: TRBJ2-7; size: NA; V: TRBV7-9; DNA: TGTGCCAGCAGCAAACCGGGACAGGCCTACGAGCAGTACTTC; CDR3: CASSKPGQAYEQYF
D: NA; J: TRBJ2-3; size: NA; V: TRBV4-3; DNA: TGCGCCAGCAGCCAAGGGGTTGGGGCAGATACGCAGTATTTT; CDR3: CASSQGVGADTQYF
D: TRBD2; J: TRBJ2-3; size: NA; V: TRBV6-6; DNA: TGTGCCAGCAGTTTACTAGCGGGTTCTAGCACAGATACGCAGTATTTT; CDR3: CASSLLAGSSTDTQYF
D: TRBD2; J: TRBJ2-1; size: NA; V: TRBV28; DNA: TGTGCCAGCAGTCCCCGACTAGCGGGAGGGTACAATGAGCAGTTCTTC; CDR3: CASSPRLAGGYNEQFF
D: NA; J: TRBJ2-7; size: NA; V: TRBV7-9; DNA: TGTGCCAGCAGCTCACCCGGAGGGGTTGGTGACGAGCAGTACTTC; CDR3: CASSSPGGVGDEQYF
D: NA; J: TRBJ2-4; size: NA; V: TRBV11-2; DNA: TGTGCCAGCAGCTTAGATAGTAGAAGGGACGCCCTTTCAAGCATTCAGTACTTC; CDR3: CASSLDSRRDALSSIQYF
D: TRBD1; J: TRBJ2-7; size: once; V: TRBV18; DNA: TGTGCCAGCTCACCACTGCGACAGGGGGCATACGAGCAGTACTTC; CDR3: CASSPLRQGAYEQYF
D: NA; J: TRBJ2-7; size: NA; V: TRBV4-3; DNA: TGCGCCAGCAGCCGACTTCTAGTAACGTCCTACGAGCAGTACTTC; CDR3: CASSRLLVTSYEQYF
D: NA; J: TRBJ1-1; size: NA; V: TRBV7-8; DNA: TGTGCCAGCAGCCCCCGGGTAGGGATTACTGAAGCTTTCTTT; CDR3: CASSPRVGITEAFF
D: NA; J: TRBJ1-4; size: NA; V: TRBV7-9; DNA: TGTGCCAGCAGCGCGGGGACAACCTTTAATGAAAAACTGTTTTTT; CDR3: CASSAGTTFNEKLFF
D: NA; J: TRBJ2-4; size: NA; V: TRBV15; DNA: TGTGCCACCAGCAGAGGGGACGGACAGTTAGCCAAAAACATTCAGTACTTC; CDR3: CATSRGDGQLAKNIQYF
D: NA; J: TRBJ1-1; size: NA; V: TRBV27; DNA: TGTGCCAGCAGCACACAGGGAGGATATGAAGCTTTCTTT; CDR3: CASSTQGGYEAFF
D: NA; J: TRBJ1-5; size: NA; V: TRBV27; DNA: TGTGCCAGCAGTCCGGGGTTCAGCAATCAGCCCCAGCATTTT; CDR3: CASSPGFSNQPQHF